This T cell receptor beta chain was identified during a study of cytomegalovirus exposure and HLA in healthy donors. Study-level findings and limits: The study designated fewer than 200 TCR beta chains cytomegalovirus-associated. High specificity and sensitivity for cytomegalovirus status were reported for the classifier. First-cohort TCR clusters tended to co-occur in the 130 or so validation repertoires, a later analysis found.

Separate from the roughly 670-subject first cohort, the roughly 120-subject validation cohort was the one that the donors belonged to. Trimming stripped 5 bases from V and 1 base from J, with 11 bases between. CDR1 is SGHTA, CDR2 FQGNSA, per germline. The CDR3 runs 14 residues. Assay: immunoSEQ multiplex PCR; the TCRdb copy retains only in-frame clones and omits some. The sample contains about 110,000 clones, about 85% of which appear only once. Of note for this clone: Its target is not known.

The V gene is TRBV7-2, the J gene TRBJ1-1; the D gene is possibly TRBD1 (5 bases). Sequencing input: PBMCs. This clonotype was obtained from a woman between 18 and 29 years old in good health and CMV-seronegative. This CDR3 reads CASSRQMRNTEAFF. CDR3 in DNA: TGTGCCAGCAGCCGACAGATGAGGAACACTGAAGCTTTCTTT.